The sequence of this TCR beta chain was determined in a study of T cell repertoires in cytomegalovirus infection. Study-wide background: Public TCR beta signatures were indicative of both CMV infection and a matching HLA type.

This CDR3 is built from 16 residues. The ends were cut back, 2 bases at V and 7 bases at J, with 21 bases in the middle. The germline V gene has CDR1 SGHTA and CDR2 FQGNSA. TCRdb ran MiXCR on the reads and lists one entry per CDR3 protein. The sample lists about 490,000 distinct CDR3 sequences, approximately 25% occurring once. Study-level results: The study found HLA-C-restricted CMV-specific TCR beta clonotypes dominating the ex vivo response.

This clonotype was seen ten or more times. The antigen is unknown. The chain combines TRBV7-2 with TRBJ2-7, with D possibly TRBD2 on 5 matching bases. Input material: PBMCs. The origin of this receptor is a human donor in good health (CMV status not recorded). Some clones in this sample may be carry-over from other donors' samples. The CDR3, as DNA: TGTGCCAGCAGCTTATATGTCAGCGGTCTCCCCCATGAGCAGTACTTC. The encoded protein is CASSLYVSGLPHEQYF.